Presented here are 15 T cell receptor beta chains from one specimen sequenced in a study of blood T cell repertoires in COVID-19. Here immunoSEQ multiplex PCR was the method, and the copy in TCRdb shows in-frame clones only, minus some. The sample contains roughly 250,000 clones, 80% to 95% of which appear only once. Sequenced input: peripheral blood. These receptors all come from a person under 35 with COVID-19, enrolled during active disease.

The rearrangement uses TRBV5-1 and TRBJ1-4, with 10 bases matching TRBD1. This CDR3 has 16 amino acids. V shed 3 bases and J 3 bases; nucleotides not matched to a gene: 5. Germline V lookup: CDR1 SGHRS, CDR2 YFSETQ. The CDR3 DNA is TGCGCCAGCAGCTCCGGGACAGGGGCGGCTAATGAAAAACTGTTTTTT. Translating it yields CASSSGTGAANEKLFF.

The gene calls are TRBV4-3 and TRBJ2-1; TRBD2 aligns across 15 bases. Trimming removed 4 bases from V and 8 bases from J; junction bases left unmatched: 6. This CDR3 region has 16 residues. The germline V gene has CDR1 LGHNA and CDR2 YSLEER. The CDR3 sequence is CASSLGLAGGGDEQFF. The DNA for the CDR3 is TGCGCCAGCAGCCTCGGACTAGCGGGGGGGGGAGATGAGCAGTTCTTC.

The sample holds one count of this clone. V usage is TRBV27 and J usage is TRBJ1-5; TRBD1 matches 10 bases. Trimming at V came to 6 bases and at J to 6 bases, leaving 8 bases not matched to a gene. The CDR3 extends over 15 amino acids. Germline CDR1 is MNHEY and CDR2 is SMNVEV (reference sequence). CDR3 protein: CASRPTGGAGQPQHF. The DNA for the CDR3 is TGTGCCAGCAGACCGACAGGGGGCGCGGGTCAGCCCCAGCATTTT.

The rearrangement links TRBV25-1 to TRBJ2-1, with 13 positions matching TRBD2. Trimming took 4 bases from V and 3 from J; bases not matched to a gene: 3. Looked up from germline, CDR1 is MGHDK and CDR2 is SYGVNS. The CDR3 totals 16 residues. This CDR3 reads CASSGGTSGIYNEQFF. The CDR3 DNA is TGTGCCAGCAGTGGCGGGACTAGCGGGATCTACAATGAGCAGTTCTTC.

V and J are TRBV6-5 and TRBJ2-7; possible D gene TRBD2, 7 bases. Germline assignment: CDR1 MNHEY and CDR2 SVGAGI. V gave up 6 bases and J gave up 5 bases, with 14 bases separating them. The CDR3 contains 13 residues. CDR3 sequence (DNA): TGTGCCAGCAGGCCCCCGGGGGGCCACGAGCAGTACTTC. Residues: CASRPPGGHEQYF.

The V and J genes are TRBV4-1 and TRBJ2-7; tentatively, D is TRBD2 (5 bases). The CDR3 length is 11 residues. Germline loops: CDR1 MGHRA, CDR2 YSYEKL. Trimming left V 1 base short and J 9 bases short, with 7 bases between. This CDR3 is CASSQAGWQYF. CDR3 nucleotides: TGCGCCAGCAGCCAAGCGGGGTGGCAGTACTTC.

The gene calls are TRBV7-9 and TRBJ1-4; D possibly corresponds to TRBD1 (5 bases). V was trimmed by 6 bases and J by 7 bases, leaving 21 bases between them. The CDR3 is 16 residues long. The germline CDR1 and CDR2 sequences are SEHNR and FQNEAQ (reference sequence). CDR3 bases: TGTGCCAGCAGTGGGGGAGGTGGGCGTTGTTGTGAAAAACTGTTTTTT. This gives the protein CASSGGGGRCCEKLFF. Looking up the rest from reference TRBV7-9 and TRBJ1-4 gives the full variable domain: DTGVSQNPRHKITKRGQNVTFRCDPISEHNRLYWYRQTLGQGPEFLTYFQNEAQLEKSRLLSDRFSAERPKGSFSTLEIQRTEQGDSAMYLCASSGGGGRCCEKLFFGSGTQLSVL.

The V call is TRBV6-5, the J call TRBJ1-2; 7 bases align to TRBD1. The CDR3 runs to 14 residues. V lost 7 bases and J lost 6; bases outside the gene matches: 11. Germline CDR1 MNHEY, CDR2 SVGAGI. The CDR3 region has the DNA TGTGCCAGCACCTCGACAGGGCCCCGGGATGGCTACACCTTC. This codes for CASTSTGPRDGYTF.

As regards this clone: Sequence at one end of the junction differs from germline and may be a read error. The chain couples TRBV4-1 to TRBJ2-2, with D uncertain. Germline V lookup: CDR1 MGHRA, CDR2 YSYEKL. The CDR3 runs 15 residues. CDR3: CARSQLRVGTGELFF. Written as DNA, the CDR3 is TGCGCCCGCAGCCAACTCCGGGTGGGCACCGGGGAGCTGTTTTTT.

In nucleotides, the CDR3 is TGTGCCAGCAGTTACTCCGGGGACAGCTCCTACGAGCAGTACTTC. It encodes CASSYSGDSSYEQYF. The J gene is TRBJ2-7, the V gene TRBV6-6; 7 nucleotides align to TRBD1. The CDR3 contains 15 residues. V lost 0 bases and J lost 0; bases outside the gene matches: 2. Looked up from germline, CDR1 is MNHNY and CDR2 is SVGAGI (reference sequence).

This rearrangement joins TRBV7-2 to TRBJ1-2, with a tentative D call TRBD1 (6 bases). Germline CDR1 reads SGHTA; CDR2 reads FQGNSA. V was pared by 2 bases and J by 7 bases, with 11 bases between. The CDR3 contains 13 residues. The CDR3 DNA reads as TGTGCCAGCAGCTTAAGGGGGATAGGTGGCTACACCTTC. It encodes CASSLRGIGGYTF.

This chain joins TRBV2 and TRBJ1-4; 9 bases are shared with TRBD1. The CDR3 consists of 13 residues. Germline CDR1 reads SNHLY; CDR2 reads FYNNEI. Germline trimming cut 5 bases from V and 10 bases from J; bases unmatched to any gene: 5. As DNA, the CDR3 is TGTGCCAGCAGTACACAGACAGGGGGAAAACTGTTTTTT. Translation: CASSTQTGGKLFF. Filled out from reference TRBV2 and TRBJ1-4, the complete variable domain reads EPEVTQTPSHQVTQMGQEVILRCVPISNHLYFYWYRQILGQKVEFLVSFYNNEISEKSEIFDDQFSVERPDGSNFTLKIRSTKLEDSAMYFCASSTQTGGKLFFGSGTQLSVL.

This sequence joins TRBV9 and TRBJ2-5; 12 positions agree with TRBD2. The CDR3 sequence is 14 residues long. Germline values: CDR1 SGDLS, CDR2 YYNGEE. V was pared by 4 bases and J by 4 bases, with 2 bases of the junction left unmatched. This CDR3 reads CASSLAGGPETQYF. DNA of the CDR3: TGTGCCAGCAGCCTAGCGGGAGGGCCAGAGACCCAGTACTTC.

The chain links TRBV29-1 to TRBJ2-1, with D possibly matching TRBD1 (6 bases). The CDR3 covers 14 residues. The germline V and J ends were trimmed by 3 bases and 6 bases, with 15 bases remaining between them. The germline gives CDR1 SQVTM, CDR2 ANQGSEA. The CDR3 reads CSVEEGTRRNEQFF. In DNA, the CDR3 is TGCAGCGTTGAGGAAGGGACAAGACGCAATGAGCAGTTCTTC.

The rearrangement links TRBV29-1 to TRBJ2-1; possible D gene TRBD2, 6 bases. The V end lost 1 base, the J end lost 7 bases, and 14 bases lay between the germline ends. The length of the CDR3 is 14 residues. Germline V gene lookup returns CDR1 SQVTM and CDR2 ANQGSEA. CDR3 in amino acids: CSVEGLVAGNEQFF. CDR3 sequence (DNA): TGCAGCGTTGAAGGACTAGTCGCTGGGAATGAGCAGTTCTTC.